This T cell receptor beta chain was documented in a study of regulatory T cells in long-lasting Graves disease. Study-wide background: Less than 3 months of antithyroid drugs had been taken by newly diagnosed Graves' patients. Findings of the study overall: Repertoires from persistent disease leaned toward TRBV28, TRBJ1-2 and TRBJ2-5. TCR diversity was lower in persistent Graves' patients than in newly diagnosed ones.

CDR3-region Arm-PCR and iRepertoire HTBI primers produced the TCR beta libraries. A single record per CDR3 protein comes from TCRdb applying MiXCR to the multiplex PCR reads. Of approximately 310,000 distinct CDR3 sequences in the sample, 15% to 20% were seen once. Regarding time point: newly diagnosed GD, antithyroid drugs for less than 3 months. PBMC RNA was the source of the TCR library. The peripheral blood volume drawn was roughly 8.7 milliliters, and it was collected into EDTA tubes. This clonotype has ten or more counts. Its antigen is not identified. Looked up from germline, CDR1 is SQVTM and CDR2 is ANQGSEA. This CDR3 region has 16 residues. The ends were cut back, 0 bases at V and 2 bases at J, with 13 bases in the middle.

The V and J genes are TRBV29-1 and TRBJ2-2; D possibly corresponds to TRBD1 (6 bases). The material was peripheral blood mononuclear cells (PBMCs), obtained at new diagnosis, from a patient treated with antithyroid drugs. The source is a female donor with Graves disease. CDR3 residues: CSVEDWGRGNTGELFF. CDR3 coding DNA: TGCAGCGTTGAAGATTGGGGCAGGGGCAACACCGGGGAGCTGTTTTTT.